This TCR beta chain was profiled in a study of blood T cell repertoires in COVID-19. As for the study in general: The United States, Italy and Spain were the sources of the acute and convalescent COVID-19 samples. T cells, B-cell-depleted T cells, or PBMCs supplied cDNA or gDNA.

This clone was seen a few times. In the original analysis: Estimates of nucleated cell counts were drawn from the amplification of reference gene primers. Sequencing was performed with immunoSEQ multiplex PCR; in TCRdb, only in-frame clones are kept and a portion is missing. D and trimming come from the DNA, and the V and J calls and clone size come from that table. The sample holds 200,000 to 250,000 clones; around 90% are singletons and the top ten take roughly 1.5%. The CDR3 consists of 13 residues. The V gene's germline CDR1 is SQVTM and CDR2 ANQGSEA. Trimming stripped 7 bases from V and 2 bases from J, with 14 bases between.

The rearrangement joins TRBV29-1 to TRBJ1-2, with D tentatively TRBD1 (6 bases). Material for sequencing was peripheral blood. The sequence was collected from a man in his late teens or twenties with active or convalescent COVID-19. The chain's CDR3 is CSDSTGLNYGYTF. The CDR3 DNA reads TGCAGCGATTCGACAGGACTCAACTATGGCTACACCTTC.